The 29 T cell receptor beta chains given below trace back to one sample, sequenced in a study of shared clonotypes between healthy human individuals. Profiled with immunoSEQ multiplex PCR; TCRdb holds only in-frame clones, not every one. Of approximately 1.9 million clones listed, 93% are singletons. Naive-designated CD8 cells lacked CD45RO, were positively enriched for CCR7, and omitted terminally differentiated effector memory CD45RA+ cells. Sequencing input: naive CD8+ T cells from PBMCs. These receptors all stem from a man between 18 and 29 years old in good health. Some clones in this sample may be carry-over from other donors' samples.

This clone was seen only once. V usage is TRBV2 and J usage is TRBJ1-2; TRBD1 is a possible D gene (6 bases). The V end lost 6 bases, the J end lost 6 bases, and 17 bases lay between the germline ends. From germline, CDR1 is SNHLY and CDR2 FYNNEI. The CDR3 covers 14 residues. CDR3 residues: CASSPPGALHGYTF. CDR3 bases: TGTGCCAGCAGCCCTCCAGGGGCCCTCCATGGCTACACCTTC.

The V gene is TRBV10-3, the J gene TRBJ1-2; D possibly corresponds to TRBD1 (5 bases). The CDR3 is 17 residues long. Germline V gene lookup returns CDR1 ENHRY and CDR2 SYGVKD. Trimming took off 6 bases at V and 2 bases at J, with 22 bases between the two ends. The CDR3 reads CAISPLAGQSENYGYTF. DNA of the CDR3: TGTGCCATCAGCCCATTGGCGGGGCAGTCCGAGAACTATGGCTACACCTTC.

The genes are TRBV10-2 and TRBJ1-2; D uncertain. Germline lookup yields CDR1 WSHSY and CDR2 SAAADI. The V end was cut by 0 bases, the J end by 7 bases, with 6 bases between. This CDR3 is built from 12 residues. CDR3 region: CASSESTIGYTF. The DNA for the CDR3 is TGCGCCAGCAGTGAGTCAACTATTGGCTACACCTTC.

This clone was seen a handful of times. The V gene is TRBV9, the J gene TRBJ2-7; 9 bases match TRBD1. V lost 7 bases to trimming and J lost 3 bases; unmatched junction nucleotides: 2. The germline V gene encodes CDR1 SGDLS and CDR2 YYNGEE. This CDR3 is 12 amino acids long. The CDR3 nucleotides are TGTGCCAGCGGACAGGGGAACTACGAGCAGTACTTC. Protein product: CASGQGNYEQYF. The full variable domain, in which reference TRBV9 and TRBJ2-7 provide the parts outside the CDR3, is DSGVTQTPKHLITATGQRVTLRCSPRSGDLSVYWYQQSLDQGLQFLIQYYNGEERAKGNILERFSAQQFPDLHSELNLSSLELGDSALYFCASGQGNYEQYFGPGTRLTVT.

CDR3 protein: CASTTWDPSGETQYF. CDR3 coding DNA: TGTGCCAGCACGACCTGGGACCCCTCCGGAGAGACCCAGTACTTC. This sequence joins TRBV28 and TRBJ2-5; perhaps D is TRBD1 or TRBD2 (5 bases each). There are 15 residues in the CDR3. Germline V gene lookup returns CDR1 MDHEN and CDR2 SYDVKM. Trimming removed 7 bases from V and 4 bases from J, with 19 bases in between.

This clone was recorded once. The chain is built from TRBV6-1 and TRBJ2-1; 8 nucleotides agree with TRBD1. The CDR3 has 16 amino acids. Per the germline V gene, CDR1 is MNHNS and CDR2 is SASEGT. With V trimmed by 2 bases and J by 6 bases, 9 bases remained unmatched. For the CDR3, the DNA is TGTGCCAGCAGTGAAAGACAGGGGCCCCGGGGCAATGAGCAGTTCTTC. It specifies CASSERQGPRGNEQFF.

As DNA, the CDR3 is TGTGCCAGCAGCTTAATTTGGCAGGGGAGCTACGAGCAGTACTTC. This codes for CASSLIWQGSYEQYF. The chain recombines TRBV11-2 with TRBJ2-7; D perhaps matches TRBD1 (6 bases). From germline, CDR1 is SGHAT and CDR2 FQNNGV. The CDR3 is 15 residues long. Trimming pared 2 bases from V and 3 bases from J, leaving 14 bases between.

The CDR3 DNA reads as TGTGCCAGCAATCAGGGGTGGGTCACTGAAGCTTTCTTT. Encoded protein: CASNQGWVTEAFF. The J gene is TRBJ1-1, the V gene TRBV28, with D perhaps TRBD1 (6 bases). This CDR3 has 13 residues. Between the trimmed V and J ends, which lost 7 bases and 4 bases, there was a span of 13 bases. The V gene's germline CDR1 is MDHEN and CDR2 SYDVKM.

The V and J genes are TRBV4-3 and TRBJ2-1; TRBD1 agrees at 8 bases. Germline V gives CDR1 LGHNA, CDR2 YSLEER. J lost 5 bases, V lost 0 bases, and 6 bases had no gene match. The CDR3 loop spans 16 amino acids. CDR3: CASSQDRTGIHNEQFF. The CDR3 coding sequence is TGCGCCAGCAGCCAAGACAGGACAGGGATCCACAATGAGCAGTTCTTC.

V and J are TRBV10-1 and TRBJ2-1; TRBD2 matches at 8 bases. Germline CDR1 WNHNN, CDR2 SYGVQD (reference sequence). V dropped 3 bases and J dropped 9; count of bases not matched to a gene: 4. The CDR3 has 13 residues. The chain's CDR3 is CASSEAGVAEQFF. The CDR3 DNA is TGCGCCAGCAGTGAAGCGGGGGTAGCTGAGCAGTTCTTC.

The chain uses TRBV28 and TRBJ2-2, with a weak D call TRBD1 (6 bases). The CDR3 is 18 amino acids. Germline values: CDR1 MDHEN, CDR2 SYDVKM. Trimming cost V 4 bases and J 5 bases, with 23 bases left between them. CDR3 residues: CASSSFQGNPTMTGELFF. The CDR3 DNA is TGTGCCAGCAGTTCTTTCCAGGGGAACCCCACGATGACCGGGGAGCTGTTTTTT.

This clone was observed a single time. This chain links TRBV9 with TRBJ2-1, with no clear D. Deletions cut 5 bases from V and 8 bases from J, with 17 bases between. The CDR3 has 14 residues. Germline V gene data show CDR1 as SGDLS and CDR2 as YYNGEE. The CDR3 DNA reads TGTGCCAGCAGTTCAAGGAGTCGAGACGATGAGCAGTTCTTC. Translating it yields CASSSRSRDDEQFF.

The chain is built from TRBV7-3 and TRBJ2-1, with a tentative D call TRBD2 (5 bases). Trimming pared 0 bases from V and 9 bases from J, leaving 6 bases between. CDR3 length: 12 residues. Germline-derived CDR1 and CDR2 are SGHTA and FQGTGA. CDR3 in amino acids: CASSLTGAEQFF. The CDR3 DNA follows: TGTGCCAGCAGCTTAACGGGAGCTGAGCAGTTCTTC.

The chain joins TRBV6-6 to TRBJ1-2; D call uncertain. V lost 6 bases, J lost 3 bases, and 11 bases lay in between. The CDR3 loop spans 13 amino acids. Germline CDR1 is MNHNY and CDR2 is SVGAGI (reference sequence). The CDR3 DNA follows: TGTGCCAGCAGCCCCACCCCGTACTATGGCTACACCTTC. It encodes CASSPTPYYGYTF.

The chain joins TRBV6-1 to TRBJ1-5; maybe TRBD1 (5 bases). Trimming removed 6 bases at V and 4 bases at J, with 16 bases between. The CDR3 contains 15 residues. The germline gives CDR1 MNHNS, CDR2 SASEGT. The CDR3 coding sequence is TGTGCCAGCAGCGTACACAGGAGCAGTAATCAGCCCCAGCATTTT. Its translation: CASSVHRSSNQPQHF.

The chain recombines TRBV5-6 with TRBJ2-2, with 7 bases matching TRBD2. The germline gives CDR1 SGHDT, CDR2 YYEEEE. V dropped 0 bases and J dropped 4; count of bases not matched to a gene: 3. This CDR3 comprises 15 residues. The CDR3, as DNA: TGTGCCAGCAGCTTGGGAGCGGGACCCACCGGGGAGCTGTTTTTT. It codes for CASSLGAGPTGELFF.

The chain has TRBV9 and TRBJ2-3, with 12 bases aligning to TRBD2. The CDR3 extends over 18 amino acids. Trimming at V came to 5 bases and at J to 0 bases, leaving 10 bases not matched to a gene. Germline V gene sequence: CDR1 SGDLS, CDR2 YYNGEE. The CDR3 sequence: CASSASGRALSSTDTQYF. The CDR3 region has the DNA TGTGCCAGCAGTGCTAGCGGGAGGGCCCTTTCAAGCACAGATACGCAGTATTTT. The variable domain in full, with the rest retrieved from reference TRBV9 and TRBJ2-3, is DSGVTQTPKHLITATGQRVTLRCSPRSGDLSVYWYQQSLDQGLQFLIQYYNGEERAKGNILERFSAQQFPDLHSELNLSSLELGDSALYFCASSASGRALSSTDTQYFGPGTRLTVL.

The rearrangement links TRBV28 to TRBJ2-5; 8 bases agree with TRBD2. The CDR3 contains 16 residues. Germline-derived CDR1 and CDR2 are MDHEN and SYDVKM. After removal of 5 bases from V and 5 bases from J, the junction contained 13 bases not matched to a gene. The CDR3 is CASSPLGLAQAETQYF. For the CDR3, the DNA is TGTGCCAGCAGTCCCCTCGGACTAGCCCAGGCTGAGACCCAGTACTTC.

The chain combines TRBV7-6 with TRBJ1-2; possible D gene TRBD1, 5 bases. Germline V gives CDR1 SGHVS, CDR2 FNYEAQ. Trimming shortened V by 4 bases and J by 5 bases, and 11 bases separated the two germline ends. This CDR3 has 13 residues. CDR3 region: CASSYGGSYGYTF. CDR3 coding DNA: TGTGCCAGCAGCTACGGGGGTTCTTATGGCTACACCTTC.

The chain combines TRBV6-5 with TRBJ1-5, with 8 nucleotides matching TRBD1. Losses at the gene ends were 4 bases for V and 2 bases for J; bases not matched to a gene: 1. Germline CDR1 MNHEY, CDR2 SVGAGI. The CDR3 covers 14 residues. The CDR3 nucleotides are TGTGCCAGCAGTTCGGGACAGGGCAATCAGCCCCAGCATTTT. Protein sequence: CASSSGQGNQPQHF.

The chain recombines TRBV5-4 with TRBJ2-1; 11 bases are shared with TRBD1. Unmatched junction bases numbered 10, after V lost 4 bases and J lost 7 bases. CDR3 length: 16 amino acids. Per germline, CDR1 SGHNT and CDR2 YYREEE (reference sequence). CDR3 region: CASSDVGDRGRNEQFF. The CDR3 coding sequence is TGTGCCAGCAGCGATGTGGGGGACAGGGGGAGGAATGAGCAGTTCTTC.

The chain employs TRBV6-5 and TRBJ1-1; D is perhaps TRBD1 (5 bases). The CDR3 extends over 14 amino acids. The V end was cut by 7 bases, the J end by 6 bases, with 18 bases between. Germline loops: CDR1 MNHEY, CDR2 SVGAGI. CDR3 amino acids: CASTFGGGLSEAFF. As DNA, the CDR3 is TGTGCCAGCACATTCGGGGGTGGACTTTCTGAAGCTTTCTTT.

The V call is TRBV5-5, the J call TRBJ2-3, with D perhaps TRBD1 or TRBD2 (5 bases each). V shed 2 bases and J shed 4 bases, with 20 bases lying between them. The germline CDR1 and CDR2 sequences are SGHKS and YYEKEE (reference sequence). The CDR3 covers 17 residues. CDR3 residues: CASSLSFPGPAPDTQYF. DNA for the CDR3: TGTGCCAGCAGCTTATCATTCCCGGGGCCTGCACCAGATACGCAGTATTTT.

This sequence joins TRBV27 and TRBJ2-7; 7 nucleotides agree with TRBD2. The germline CDR1 and CDR2 sequences are MNHEY and SMNVEV (reference sequence). The CDR3 contains 13 residues. V lost 6 bases, J lost 7 bases, and 9 bases stayed unmatched. CDR3 sequence: CASSDPLGGEQYF. CDR3 in DNA: TGTGCCAGCAGCGACCCCCTCGGGGGGGAGCAGTACTTC.

This clone came up a few times. In the same sample, other DNA sequences code for this CDR3. V and J are TRBV27 and TRBJ1-1; 7 bases fit TRBD1. CDR1 MNHEY and CDR2 SMNVEV come from the germline V gene (reference sequence). Germline trimming cut 5 bases from V and 5 bases from J; bases unmatched to any gene: 5. CDR3 length equals 13 residues. The CDR3 region is CASSLQGRTEAFF. The CDR3 region has the DNA TGTGCCAGCAGTCTACAGGGGAGGACTGAAGCTTTCTTT.

This clone was picked up one time. This rearrangement joins TRBV6-6 to TRBJ2-7, with a weak D call TRBD2 (5 bases). The CDR3 length is 13 residues. V was clipped by 2 bases and J by 5 bases, with 10 bases between them. Germline CDR1 and CDR2: MNHNY and SVGAGI (reference sequence). The DNA of the CDR3 is TGTGCCAGCAGTTACGGAATCGGGGACGAGCAGTACTTC. Translation gives CASSYGIGDEQYF.

Turning to this clone: Other nucleotide sequences in the sample specify the same CDR3. The gene calls are TRBV7-3 and TRBJ2-3; D remains unclear. There are 13 residues in the CDR3. The V gene lost 2 bases and the J gene lost 1 base, with 4 bases spanning the gap. From germline, CDR1 is SGHTA and CDR2 FQGTGA. The DNA of the CDR3 is TGTGCCAGCAGCTTACTTCGCACAGATACGCAGTATTTT. Translated, it gives CASSLLRTDTQYF.

V gene TRBV28 combines with J gene TRBJ2-7, with a tentative D call TRBD1 (5 bases). V shed 5 bases and J shed 7 bases, with 24 bases lying between them. The CDR3 covers 16 residues. From germline, CDR1 is MDHEN and CDR2 SYDVKM. The CDR3 spells CASSENVVVREGEQYF. CDR3 in DNA: TGTGCCAGCAGTGAGAACGTCGTTGTCAGGGAAGGGGAGCAGTACTTC.

Of note for this clone: Other nucleotide sequences in the sample specify the same CDR3. J is TRBJ2-7 and V is TRBV30; D call uncertain. The V gene lost 0 bases and the J gene lost 6 bases, with 12 bases spanning the gap. This CDR3 is 13 amino acids long. The germline CDR1 and CDR2 sequences are GTSNPN and SVGIG (reference sequence). CDR3 loop: CAWSVLGSSEQYF. Here the CDR3 DNA reads TGTGCCTGGAGTGTATTGGGGTCTAGCGAGCAGTACTTC.